The 32 T cell receptor beta chains given below trace back to one sample, sequenced in a study of OX40 agonist ivuxolimab in advanced cancers. Library generation was performed with the immunoSEQ multiplex PCR assay. Imported from immuneACCESS, the table was reduced by TCRdb to in-frame sequences with V and J called. These copies leave out some clones; in studies compared against another copy, an unresolved V gene accounts for under half, and the cause of the remainder is not known. For this sample the table gives roughly 48,000 clones, of which roughly 91% were detected only once. Jointly, the top ten make up around 30% of the sample. Sequenced here: CD4+ or CD8+ T cells sorted from blood, sampled in a trial of the OX40 agonist ivuxolimab. These TCRs come from an adult with an advanced solid tumor such as melanoma, head and neck, liver or kidney cancer.

The chain couples TRBV27 to TRBJ1-1, with TRBD1 identical over 8 bases. Per the germline V gene, CDR1 is MNHEY and CDR2 is SMNVEV (reference sequence). This CDR3 spans 16 amino acids. Losses at the gene ends were 5 bases for V and 5 bases for J; bases not matched to a gene: 13. The CDR3 here is CASSPISGGFETEAFF. The CDR3 region has the DNA TGTGCCAGCAGTCCGATTTCAGGGGGCTTTGAGACTGAAGCTTTCTTT.

The rearrangement joins TRBV7-3 to TRBJ2-1; 7 bases agree with TRBD1. Looked up from germline, CDR1 is SGHTA and CDR2 is FQGTGA. There are 17 residues in the CDR3. J gave up 4 bases and V 0 bases, and 9 bases lay outside the gene matches. The CDR3 region is CASSLTPSDRQYNEQFF. The DNA of the CDR3 is TGTGCCAGCAGCTTAACCCCCTCGGACAGGCAATACAATGAGCAGTTCTTC.

V is TRBV18 and J is TRBJ2-1; 12 nucleotides line up with TRBD2. After removal of 0 bases from V and 9 bases from J, the junction contained 6 bases not matched to a gene. The CDR3 length is 16 residues. Germline CDR1 and CDR2: KGHSH and LQKENI. This CDR3 reads CASSPPTSGSGFEQFF. The CDR3 DNA follows: TGTGCCAGCTCACCACCGACTAGCGGGAGCGGCTTTGAGCAGTTCTTC.

The chain couples TRBV11-2 to TRBJ2-2, with 7 bases matching TRBD1. V was pared by 7 bases and J by 0 bases, with 2 bases of the junction left unmatched. The germline V gene encodes CDR1 SGHAT and CDR2 FQNNGV. The CDR3 runs to 14 residues. CDR3 loop: CASTDRANTGELFF. CDR3 in DNA: TGTGCCAGCACCGACAGGGCGAACACCGGGGAGCTGTTTTTT.

V gene TRBV7-8 combines with J gene TRBJ2-7; 8 nucleotides align to TRBD2. The ends lost 0 bases at V and 4 bases at J; junction bases unmatched: 5. The CDR3 runs to 15 residues. Germline CDR1 is SGHVS and CDR2 is FQNEAQ. CDR3 protein: CASSLAERGSYEQYF. CDR3 bases: TGTGCCAGCAGCTTAGCTGAGCGGGGGAGTTACGAGCAGTACTTC. Together with reference TRBV7-8 and TRBJ2-7, the CDR3 gives the full variable domain: GAGVSQSPRYKVAKRGQDVALRCDPISGHVSLFWYQQALGQGPEFLTYFQNEAQLDKSGLPSDRFFAERPEGSVSTLKIQRTQQEDSAVYLCASSLAERGSYEQYFGPGTRLTVT.

This clone was counted between two and nine times. The chain joins TRBV15 to TRBJ1-5, with D hard to call. CDR1 is LNHNV, CDR2 YYDKDF, per germline (reference sequence). V lost 4 bases to trimming and J lost 5 bases, with 6 bases between them. The CDR3 consists of 12 residues. The CDR3 spells CATSTVDQPQHF. CDR3 bases: TGTGCCACCAGCACGGTAGATCAGCCCCAGCATTTT. Based on the CDR3 plus reference TRBV15 and TRBJ1-5, the full variable domain is DAMVIQNPRYQVTQFGKPVTLSCSQTLNHNVMYWYQQKSSQAPKLLFHYYDKDFNNEADTPDNFQSRRPNTSFCFLDIRSPGLGDTAMYLCATSTVDQPQHFGDGTRLSIL.

The chain combines TRBV4-1 with TRBJ2-1; 9 nucleotides line up with TRBD2. The CDR3 loop spans 14 amino acids. The germline gives CDR1 MGHRA, CDR2 YSYEKL. V shed 4 bases, J shed 5 bases, and the junction held 3 bases outside the gene matches. For the CDR3, the DNA is TGCGCCAGCAGCCCTGTAGCGGGGGACAATGAGCAGTTCTTC. The encoded protein is CASSPVAGDNEQFF.

The chain is built from TRBV5-1 and TRBJ1-1, with D uncertain. From germline, CDR1 is SGHRS and CDR2 YFSETQ. The V end was cut by 6 bases, the J end by 2 bases, with 14 bases between. This CDR3 comprises 14 residues. This CDR3 is CASKFNEVNTEAFF. CDR3 bases: TGCGCCAGCAAGTTTAACGAGGTTAACACTGAAGCTTTCTTT.

The chain joins TRBV7-3 to TRBJ2-3, with 11 bases fitting TRBD2. CDR1 is SGHTA and CDR2 is FQGTGA in the germline V gene. There are 14 residues in the CDR3. Losses at the gene ends were 4 bases for V and 5 bases for J; bases not matched to a gene: 2. This chain's CDR3 is CASSSGTSGDTQYF. DNA for the CDR3: TGTGCCAGCAGCTCCGGGACTAGCGGAGATACGCAGTATTTT.

The V and J genes are TRBV10-2 and TRBJ2-1; a weak D match, TRBD2 (6 bases). V was cut by 6 bases and J by 1 base, with 10 bases left in between. The germline V gene has CDR1 WSHSY and CDR2 SAAADI. CDR3 length: 14 amino acids. The CDR3 is CASRDGTSYNEQFF. The CDR3 region has the DNA TGCGCCAGCAGGGATGGGACTTCCTACAATGAGCAGTTCTTC.

The chain employs TRBV27 and TRBJ1-5; no definite D call. Trimming removed 0 bases at V and 0 bases at J, with 6 bases between. Germline CDR1 MNHEY, CDR2 SMNVEV (reference sequence). The CDR3 totals 15 residues. CDR3 DNA sequence: TGTGCCAGCAGTTTATCAGTAAATAGCAATCAGCCCCAGCATTTT. It is translated as CASSLSVNSNQPQHF.

This chain links TRBV15 with TRBJ2-5; D is unclear. Trimming cost V 6 bases and J 1 base, with 6 bases left between them. Germline V gene data show CDR1 as LNHNV and CDR2 as YYDKDF (reference sequence). The length of the CDR3 is 12 residues. The CDR3 nucleotides are TGTGCCACCAGTGAGGTCCAAGAGACCCAGTACTTC. This gives the protein CATSEVQETQYF.

The V gene is TRBV7-9, the J gene TRBJ2-1; 9 nucleotides match TRBD2. The CDR3 spans 16 residues. Germline V CDR1 and CDR2: SEHNR, FQNEAQ (reference sequence). V lost 1 base and J lost 0; bases outside the gene matches: 1. The CDR3 nucleotides are TGTGCCAGCAGCTTAGTTAGCGGGAGCTCCTACAATGAGCAGTTCTTC. It specifies CASSLVSGSSYNEQFF. Full variable domain (outside the CDR3, taken from reference TRBV7-9 and TRBJ2-1): DTGVSQNPRHKITKRGQNVTFRCDPISEHNRLYWYRQTLGQGPEFLTYFQNEAQLEKSRLLSDRFSAERPKGSFSTLEIQRTEQGDSAMYLCASSLVSGSSYNEQFFGPGTRLTVL.

This clone was counted once. The chain is built from TRBV7-9 and TRBJ2-1; TRBD2 agrees at 8 bases. The germline V gene has CDR1 SEHNR and CDR2 FQNEAQ (reference sequence). The CDR3 has 15 amino acids. Losses at the gene ends were 1 base for V and 5 bases for J; bases not matched to a gene: 4. The CDR3 sequence: CASSLVLAENNEQFF. The CDR3 DNA is TGTGCCAGCAGCTTAGTACTAGCGGAAAACAATGAGCAGTTCTTC.

The chain employs TRBV11-2 and TRBJ2-1; D call uncertain. Trimming stripped 5 bases from V and 9 bases from J, with 8 bases between. This CDR3 is 11 amino acids long. Per germline, CDR1 SGHAT and CDR2 FQNNGV. CDR3 bases: TGTGCCAGCAGCCCGAGCACTGAGCAGTTCTTC. Translation gives CASSPSTEQFF.

The chain is built from TRBV7-6 and TRBJ1-2, with unresolved D. The CDR3 runs 16 residues. V gave up 5 bases and J gave up 4 bases, with 20 bases separating them. CDR1 is SGHVS and CDR2 is FNYEAQ in the germline V gene. The CDR3 protein is CASSHTQSRKTYGYTF. CDR3 DNA sequence: TGTGCCAGCAGCCATACCCAATCTCGAAAGACCTATGGCTACACCTTC.

As for this clone: The same CDR3 is also encoded by other DNA sequences in this sample. This chain uses TRBV7-6 with TRBJ2-7, with 7 bases aligning to TRBD1. J gave up 4 bases and V 1 base, and 4 bases lay outside the gene matches. The CDR3 is 14 amino acids. From germline, CDR1 is SGHVS and CDR2 FNYEAQ. This chain's CDR3 is CASSLGGGGYEQYF. The CDR3 nucleotides are TGTGCCAGCAGCTTAGGAGGGGGCGGGTACGAGCAGTACTTC.

V and J are TRBV6-1 and TRBJ1-5; D may be TRBD1 (6 bases). Germline-derived CDR1 and CDR2 are MNHNS and SASEGT. CDR3 length: 14 amino acids. V lost 6 bases and J 0 bases, leaving 9 bases between the germline ends. The CDR3 DNA follows: TGTGCCAGCAGCGGACAGTTTAGCAATCAGCCCCAGCATTTT. This gives the protein CASSGQFSNQPQHF.

The chain has TRBV19 and TRBJ1-1; 9 bases line up with TRBD1. V lost 10 bases to trimming and J lost 5 bases; unmatched junction nucleotides: 14. CDR1 and CDR2 from the germline V gene are LNHDA and SQIVND (reference sequence). This CDR3 contains 15 residues. CDR3 residues: CATRDRVGMMTEAFF. The CDR3 DNA reads TGTGCCACTCGGGACAGGGTTGGTATGATGACTGAAGCTTTCTTT. Supplemented by reference TRBV19 and TRBJ1-1, the full variable domain reads DGGITQSPKYLFRKEGQNVTLSCEQNLNHDAMYWYRQDPGQGLRLIYYSQIVNDFQKGDIAEGYSVSREKKESFPLTVTSAQKNPTAFYLCATRDRVGMMTEAFFGQGTRLTVV.

This clone was seen once. This chain's CDR3 is CASSLILATASSYEQYF. CDR3 DNA: TGTGCCAGCAGCTTAATTCTCGCGACTGCTAGCTCCTACGAGCAGTACTTC. The chain employs TRBV5-6 and TRBJ2-7; unclear D gene. Germline V gene sequence: CDR1 SGHDT, CDR2 YYEEEE. The CDR3 runs to 17 residues. The germline V and J ends were trimmed by 2 bases and 0 bases, with 18 bases remaining between them.

The chain is built from TRBV11-1 and TRBJ1-4; D remains ambiguous. The V end was cut by 5 bases, the J end by 8 bases, with 12 bases between. The germline V gene encodes CDR1 SGHAT and CDR2 FQDESV (reference sequence). The CDR3 loop spans 13 amino acids. CDR3 DNA: TGTGCCAGCAGCCTACAGACGTACGAAAAACTGTTTTTT. Translated, it gives CASSLQTYEKLFF.

The CDR3 nucleotides are TGCGCCAGCAGCGGGGGACTCACCGGGGAGCTGTTTTTT. Translated, it gives CASSGGLTGELFF. This chain connects TRBV5-1 to TRBJ2-2, with D tentatively TRBD2 (6 bases). V dropped 4 bases and J dropped 4 bases, with 8 bases sitting between them. The germline CDR1 and CDR2 sequences are SGHRS and YFSETQ. This CDR3 has 13 residues.

This chain joins TRBV5-6 and TRBJ1-2; the D gene is possibly TRBD1 (5 bases). The CDR3 totals 15 residues. CDR1 is SGHDT, CDR2 YYEEEE, per germline. The V gene lost 0 bases and the J gene lost 4 bases, with 13 bases spanning the gap. The CDR3 spells CASSLEPGIGYGYTF. Here the CDR3 DNA reads TGTGCCAGCAGCTTGGAACCAGGGATCGGCTATGGCTACACCTTC.

The chain couples TRBV13 to TRBJ1-5; no clear D. There are 15 residues in the CDR3. CDR1 PRHDT and CDR2 FYEKMQ come from the germline V gene (reference sequence). V lost 2 bases and J lost 2, with 10 bases in between. The CDR3 DNA reads as TGTGCCAGCAGCTTAAGAGGGAACCGCAATCAGCCCCAGCATTTT. Protein: CASSLRGNRNQPQHF.

The V call is TRBV7-8, the J call TRBJ2-1; TRBD2 agrees at 9 bases. V shed 3 bases, J shed 5 bases, and the junction held 8 bases outside the gene matches. The germline gives CDR1 SGHVS, CDR2 FQNEAQ. CDR3 length equals 16 residues. CDR3 residues: CASSLYPAGGHNEQFF. DNA for the CDR3: TGTGCCAGCAGCTTGTACCCTGCGGGAGGGCACAATGAGCAGTTCTTC.

This clone was seen just once. This chain joins TRBV29-1 and TRBJ2-5, with D unresolved. This CDR3 region has 17 residues. Trimming shortened V by 5 bases and J by 1 base, and 23 bases separated the two germline ends. CDR1 is SQVTM and CDR2 is ANQGSEA in the germline V gene. DNA for the CDR3: TGCAGCGTTCAATATATTGGAGCCAGCCGAGCCCAAGAGACCCAGTACTTC. It codes for CSVQYIGASRAQETQYF.

This clone was observed a handful of times. V gene TRBV5-4 combines with J gene TRBJ2-7; D not certain. CDR1 is SGHNT, CDR2 YYREEE, per germline (reference sequence). CDR3 size: 12 residues. With 7 bases removed from V and 6 bases from J, the gap between germline ends came to 14 bases. CDR3 amino acids: CASSPEVGEQYF. The CDR3 DNA reads as TGTGCCAGCTCCCCGGAAGTGGGCGAGCAGTACTTC.

V is TRBV19 and J is TRBJ1-5, with D perhaps TRBD1 (5 bases). V gave up 8 bases and J gave up 0 bases, with 8 bases separating them. This CDR3 is built from 13 residues. Looked up from germline, CDR1 is LNHDA and CDR2 is SQIVND (reference sequence). In DNA, the CDR3 is TGTGCCAGTGGGACGAATAGCAATCAGCCCCAGCATTTT. Translated: CASGTNSNQPQHF.

This clone came up once. The chain is built from TRBV6-5 and TRBJ2-7; 12 nucleotides align to TRBD2. CDR3 length: 15 residues. V shed 6 bases and J 1 base; nucleotides not matched to a gene: 4. In germline, CDR1 is MNHEY, CDR2 SVGAGI. The CDR3 spells CASSRTSGMSYEQYF. DNA of the CDR3: TGTGCCAGCAGCCGGACTAGCGGGATGTCCTACGAGCAGTACTTC.

The V call is TRBV7-8, the J call TRBJ1-2; unclear D gene. Germline V gene lookup returns CDR1 SGHVS and CDR2 FQNEAQ. V lost 0 bases and J 0 bases, leaving 8 bases between the germline ends. This CDR3 contains 15 residues. The CDR3 bases are TGTGCCAGCAGCTTAGCGACGGAAACTAACTATGGCTACACCTTC. Its translation is CASSLATETNYGYTF.

The chain's CDR3 is CASSLDPGKITEAFF. Written as DNA, the CDR3 is TGTGCCAGCAGCTTAGATCCAGGGAAGATCACTGAAGCTTTCTTT. The rearrangement uses TRBV11-2 and TRBJ1-1, with D possibly TRBD1 on 5 matching bases. Germline values: CDR1 SGHAT, CDR2 FQNNGV. The V gene lost 0 bases and the J gene lost 4 bases, with 12 bases spanning the gap. The CDR3 runs 15 residues.

This chain links TRBV2 with TRBJ1-3, with a weak D call TRBD1 (5 bases). The CDR3 covers 15 residues. Trimming took 6 bases from V and 0 from J, leaving 12 bases between them. The V gene's germline CDR1 is SNHLY and CDR2 FYNNEI. The CDR3 nucleotides read TGTGCCAGCAGCCCCCTCGGGGGCTCTGGAAACACCATATATTTT. Residues: CASSPLGGSGNTIYF.